The 27 T cell receptor beta chains below were found in one sample sequenced in a study of human T cells and chemical hapten exposure. The time point was: patch test 1, 2 weeks after DPC sensitization. Treatment described: therapeutic diphenylcyclopropenone sensitization with weekly scalp DPC. TCRdb reprocessed the RACE reads via MiXCR and lists one record per CDR3 protein. The repertoire holds approximately 74,000 distinct CDR3 sequences, with approximately 35% as singletons. This material consisted of whole blood, taken in connection with sensitization to the hapten diphenylcyclopropenone (DPC). Receptors originate from a man in his forties with alopecia areata. Some clones in this sample may be carry-over from other donors' samples.

The chain uses TRBV15 and TRBJ2-1; possibly TRBD1 for D (6 bases). Germline V gene lookup returns CDR1 LNHNV and CDR2 YYDKDF (reference sequence). V was shortened by 5 bases and J by 7 bases, with 9 bases between the two germline ends. The CDR3 length is 12 residues. The CDR3 reads CATSYTGNEQFF. CDR3 bases: TGTGCCACCAGCTATACAGGGAATGAGCAGTTCTTC.

The V call is TRBV3-1, the J call TRBJ1-3, with TRBD1 identical over 8 bases. Germline V gives CDR1 LGHDT, CDR2 YNNKEL (reference sequence). The V segment lost 2 bases and the J segment 2 bases; nucleotides outside the gene matches: 2. This CDR3 has 15 amino acids. The CDR3: CASSQWTGTGNTIYF. In nucleotides, the CDR3 is TGTGCCAGCAGCCAATGGACAGGGACTGGAAACACCATATATTTT.

The rearrangement uses TRBV4-3 and TRBJ2-3; 10 bases are a match to TRBD2. Germline V CDR1 and CDR2: LGHNA, YSLEER. The length of the CDR3 is 15 residues. V trimming: 3 bases; J trimming: 4 bases; junction bases outside the gene matches: 4. In DNA, the CDR3 is TGCGCCAGCAGCCAGCCTAGCGGGGGACCAGATACGCAGTATTTT. Translated, it gives CASSQPSGGPDTQYF.

A few counts support this clonotype. The V call is TRBV10-3, the J call TRBJ2-3, with D perhaps matching TRBD1 (5 bases). CDR1 ENHRY and CDR2 SYGVKD come from the germline V gene. V shed 6 bases and J shed 4 bases, with 5 bases lying between them. CDR3 size: 11 residues. The CDR3 reads CAIRGADTQYF. The CDR3 DNA sequence: TGTGCCATCAGAGGGGCAGATACGCAGTATTTT.

The J gene is TRBJ2-1, the V gene TRBV7-3; D tentatively fits TRBD1 or TRBD2 (6 bases each). This CDR3 has 15 amino acids. Trimming cost V 5 bases and J 4 bases, with 15 bases left between them. Germline V CDR1 and CDR2: SGHTA, FQGTGA. The CDR3 protein is CASSRIGGGYNEQFF. The CDR3 DNA reads TGTGCCAGCAGCCGCATAGGAGGGGGGTACAATGAGCAGTTCTTC.

This clonotype turned up a few times. The chain carries TRBV12-3 or TRBV12-4 and TRBJ2-1; the D gene is possibly TRBD2 (6 bases). V lost 2 bases and J lost 0, with 11 bases in between. There are 16 residues in the CDR3. CDR3 DNA sequence: TGTGCCAGCAGTTTACACGCGGGAAGCTCCTACAATGAGCAGTTCTTC. The encoded protein is CASSLHAGSSYNEQFF.

The rearrangement links TRBV12-3 or TRBV12-4 to TRBJ2-3, with 8 positions matching TRBD1. The V gene end was trimmed by 3 bases and the J gene end by 2 bases; junction bases not matched to a gene: 22. There are 21 residues in the CDR3. CDR3 loop: CASSLGVSFTDRARDTDTQYF. The CDR3 region has the DNA TGTGCCAGCAGTTTGGGCGTTTCGTTTACGGACAGGGCGAGGGACACAGATACGCAGTATTTT.

V usage is TRBV7-9 and J usage is TRBJ2-5; no definite D call. The germline V gene has CDR1 SEHNR and CDR2 FQNEAQ (reference sequence). The CDR3 is 12 amino acids. Between the trimmed V and J ends, which lost 4 bases and 2 bases, there was a span of 5 bases. CDR3 nucleotides: TGTGCCAGCAGCTGGGGACAAGAGACCCAGTACTTC. The encoded protein is CASSWGQETQYF.

The table lists this clonotype with a few counts. The J gene is TRBJ1-5, the V gene TRBV27; D is unclear. The CDR3 loop spans 13 amino acids. With 0 bases removed from V and 6 bases from J, the gap between germline ends came to 6 bases. CDR1 is MNHEY and CDR2 is SMNVEV in the germline V gene (reference sequence). CDR3 in DNA: TGTGCCAGCAGTTTATCGGCGGTTCAGCCCCAGCATTTT. This gives the protein CASSLSAVQPQHF.

The chain links TRBV12-3 or TRBV12-4 to TRBJ1-6; 7 bases fit TRBD1. The CDR3 covers 15 residues. Germline trimming cut 6 bases from V and 8 bases from J; bases unmatched to any gene: 10. CDR3 loop: CASRPLGGSDSPLHF. CDR3 DNA sequence: TGTGCCAGCAGGCCCCTAGGGGGCAGTGATTCACCCCTCCACTTT.

This clonotype occurred a few times. The rearrangement joins TRBV28 to TRBJ1-6; 8 bases are a match to TRBD1. Per germline, CDR1 MDHEN and CDR2 SYDVKM. CDR3 length: 14 amino acids. V lost 5 bases, J lost 5 bases, and 2 bases stayed unmatched. CDR3 amino acids: CASSPGGDNSPLHF. The CDR3 DNA reads TGTGCCAGCAGTCCAGGGGGCGATAATTCACCCCTCCACTTT.

This chain joins TRBV18 and TRBJ2-5, with D perhaps given as TRBD1 or TRBD2 (5 bases each). The CDR3 is made up of 12 amino acids. The V end was cut by 2 bases, the J end by 4 bases, with 5 bases between. Germline V gene sequence: CDR1 KGHSH, CDR2 LQKENI. This chain's CDR3 is CASSPGTETQYF. The CDR3 DNA is TGTGCCAGCTCACCAGGGACAGAGACCCAGTACTTC.

This clonotype was detected a few times. V and J are TRBV7-2 and TRBJ2-2; unclear D gene. Germline V gene data show CDR1 as SGHTA and CDR2 as FQGNSA. This CDR3 region has 13 residues. V was cut by 6 bases and J by 4 bases, with 9 bases left in between. The CDR3 DNA reads as TGTGCCAGCAGTTTAAAACTCACCGGGGAGCTGTTTTTT. The encoded protein is CASSLKLTGELFF.

The chain uses TRBV6-5 and TRBJ1-1; 9 nucleotides agree with TRBD1. Germline CDR1 MNHEY, CDR2 SVGAGI. The CDR3 contains 14 residues. Trimming cost V 6 bases and J 1 base; bases outside gene matches: 3. The CDR3 is CASRGQGSNTEAFF. CDR3 sequence (DNA): TGTGCCAGCAGGGGACAGGGATCGAACACTGAAGCTTTCTTT.

This clonotype was seen a handful of times. The rearrangement joins TRBV15 to TRBJ2-1; D uncertain. This CDR3 spans 15 amino acids. Germline V gives CDR1 LNHNV, CDR2 YYDKDF (reference sequence). The V end was cut by 5 bases, the J end by 4 bases, with 15 bases between. The CDR3 sequence: CATSAARTSYNEQFF. The CDR3 coding sequence is TGTGCCACCAGCGCGGCAAGGACGAGTTACAATGAGCAGTTCTTC.

V is TRBV28 and J is TRBJ1-1; a possible D gene is TRBD1 (5 bases). The CDR3 contains 14 residues. Trimming removed 8 bases at V and 5 bases at J, with 18 bases between. The germline gives CDR1 MDHEN, CDR2 SYDVKM. The CDR3 spells CASGALLGSTEAFF. Written as DNA, the CDR3 is TGTGCCAGCGGGGCACTATTGGGGTCGACTGAAGCTTTCTTT. The complete variable domain, with remaining parts taken from reference TRBV28 and TRBJ1-1, reads DVKVTQSSRYLVKRTGEKVFLECVQDMDHENMFWYRQDPGLGLRLIYFSYDVKMKEKGDIPEGYSVSREKKERFSLILESASTNQTSMYLCASGALLGSTEAFFGQGTRLTVV.

This clonotype has a handful of counts. The junction and the germline gene differ at one end; a read error may be behind it. The rearrangement uses TRBV11-1 and TRBJ2-7, with 14 bases that match TRBD2. CDR1 is SGHAT, CDR2 FQDESV, per germline (reference sequence). The CDR3 consists of 16 residues. CDR3 amino acids: CASSLAGTSGSYEQYF. DNA for the CDR3: TGTGCCAGCAGCCTAGCCGGGACTAGCGGGAGCTACGAGCAGTACTTC. Full variable domain (remainder filled in from reference TRBV11-1 and TRBJ2-7): EAEVAQSPRYKITEKSQAVAFWCDPISGHATLYWYRQILGQGPELLVQFQDESVVDDSQLPKDRFSAERLKGVDSTLKIQPAELGDSAMYLCASSLAGTSGSYEQYFGPGTRLTVT.

This clonotype was seen a few times. The chain joins TRBV11-2 to TRBJ2-6; TRBD2 might be the D (5 bases). The CDR3 extends over 17 amino acids. The germline CDR1 and CDR2 sequences are SGHAT and FQNNGV. V lost 2 bases and J lost 0, with 11 bases in between. The CDR3 loop is CASSLSTGSSGANVLTF. CDR3 nucleotide sequence: TGTGCCAGCAGCTTAAGTACGGGAAGCTCTGGGGCCAACGTCCTGACTTTC.

This chain uses TRBV25-1 with TRBJ2-7; D unclear. The CDR3 covers 11 residues. Germline CDR1 MGHDK, CDR2 SYGVNS. V shed 4 bases and J shed 5 bases, with 6 bases lying between them. The CDR3 nucleotides are TGTGCCAGCAGTGCCCAAGACGAGCAGTACTTC. Translated, it gives CASSAQDEQYF.

The chain uses TRBV20-1 and TRBJ2-3; D unclear. The CDR3 is made up of 12 amino acids. Deletions cut 1 base from V and 2 bases from J, with 4 bases between. Germline CDR1 and CDR2: DFQATT and SNEGSKA (reference sequence). CDR3 in amino acids: CSARANTDTQYF. DNA of the CDR3: TGCAGTGCTAGAGCAAACACAGATACGCAGTATTTT.

Comment on this clonotype: Mismatch with germline at one junction end may stem from a read error. The J gene is TRBJ1-1, the V gene TRBV11-2; D gene unclear. Per the germline V gene, CDR1 is SGHAT and CDR2 is FQNNGV. This CDR3 comprises 17 residues. CDR3 sequence: CASSLSYKSSVNTETFF. The CDR3 region has the DNA TGTGCCAGCAGCTTATCATATAAGTCCAGCGTGAACACTGAAACTTTCTTT.

The chain couples TRBV28 to TRBJ2-3, with TRBD2 as a possible D gene (5 bases). There are 16 residues in the CDR3. V dropped 7 bases and J dropped 0 bases, with 17 bases sitting between them. Per the germline V gene, CDR1 is MDHEN and CDR2 is SYDVKM. The CDR3 sequence is CASTPDLGTSTDTQYF. As DNA, the CDR3 is TGTGCCAGCACCCCGGACTTGGGTACTAGCACAGATACGCAGTATTTT.

V is TRBV7-9 and J is TRBJ1-1, with D hard to call. Trimming removed 2 bases from V and 1 base from J, with 8 bases in between. CDR3 size: 14 residues. Germline assignment: CDR1 SEHNR and CDR2 FQNEAQ (reference sequence). The CDR3 loop is CASSLLVSNTEAFF. The CDR3 DNA follows: TGTGCCAGCAGCTTATTGGTCTCGAACACTGAAGCTTTCTTT.

This clonotype was recorded a few times. This chain joins TRBV28 and TRBJ2-1; D may be TRBD2 (5 bases). The V gene lost 11 bases and the J gene lost 7 bases, with 15 bases spanning the gap. Germline V gives CDR1 MDHEN, CDR2 SYDVKM. CDR3 length: 12 amino acids. Here the CDR3 DNA reads TGTGCCTCCGGCACTAGATGGAATGAGCAGTTCTTC. This gives the protein CASGTRWNEQFF.

Only one count was recorded for this clonotype. This chain uses TRBV7-2 with TRBJ2-7; TRBD1 is a possible D gene (5 bases). This CDR3 spans 15 amino acids. Trimming removed 5 bases from V and 0 bases from J, with 14 bases in between. Germline lookup yields CDR1 SGHTA and CDR2 FQGNSA. The CDR3 DNA reads TGTGCCAGCAGCACCCTGGACAAGAACTCCTACGAGCAGTACTTC. Translated: CASSTLDKNSYEQYF.

This clonotype is a singleton in its sample. The genes are TRBV6-1 and TRBJ1-2, with TRBD1 identical over 10 bases. The CDR3 runs to 13 residues. The germline V gene encodes CDR1 MNHNS and CDR2 SASEGT. The junction had 6 bases not matched to a gene; V was cut back by 7 bases and J by 7 bases. CDR3 residues: CASNGQGVTGYTF. The CDR3 nucleotides are TGTGCCAGCAACGGACAGGGGGTTACTGGCTACACCTTC.

The V and J genes are TRBV12-3 or TRBV12-4 and TRBJ2-7; weak D call: TRBD2 (6 bases). CDR3 size: 17 residues. The V and J ends lost 5 bases and 4 bases respectively, with 24 bases between them. CDR3: CASSDERVAETRYEQYF. In DNA, the CDR3 is TGTGCCAGCAGTGACGAAAGGGTAGCGGAGACCCGATACGAGCAGTACTTC.